This T cell receptor beta chain derives from a study of T cells in Graves' hyperthyroidism and ophthalmopathy. Exclusion followed for patients with uncontrolled infection, other autoimmune disease, pregnancy or lactation. Template material for amplifying TCR beta CDR3 regions consisted of RNA transcripts. The HTBI primer set was used in a first-round RT-PCR of the TCR CDR3. TCRdb fed the multiplex PCR reads into MiXCR, producing one record per CDR3 protein. In the table there are 400,000 to 600,000 distinct CDR3 sequences, 16% of which are singletons. V shed 5 bases and J 1 base; nucleotides not matched to a gene: 10. The CDR3 contains 17 residues. CDR1 and CDR2 (germline): DFQATT, SNEGSKA (reference sequence).

The chain couples TRBV20-1 to TRBJ2-5; 13 bases agree with TRBD2. Material for sequencing was blood. This clonotype originated in a woman between 25 and 40 years old with Graves' ophthalmopathy. The chain's CDR3 is CSACRLAGGPIQETQYF. For the CDR3, the DNA is TGCAGTGCTTGTCGACTAGCGGGAGGCCCAATCCAAGAGACCCAGTACTTC.